A single sample gave rise to the 9 T cell receptor beta chains below, sequenced in a study of CD8 T cells in ankylosing spondylitis (TCRdb year 2017). Library generation was performed with 5' RACE. TCRdb records Illumina HiSeq 2500 as the sequencer. TCRdb reanalyzed the raw reads on its own, using fastp at Q25 for trimming and MiXCR for clone calling, and kept in-frame beta chains. Here each entry gathers all rows of one CDR3 protein and keeps the most common genes and DNA. The sample includes about 150,000 distinct CDR3 sequences, with around 42% observed a single time. 15% of the sample is in the top ten clones. Sequences were obtained from synovial fluid, either unsorted or a sorted T cell fraction (not recorded which). These receptor sequences come from a male donor with ankylosing spondylitis.

The gene calls are TRBV28 and TRBJ2-3; D is undetermined. This CDR3 region has 14 residues. Germline CDR1 and CDR2: MDHEN and SYDVKM. V lost 2 bases to trimming and J lost 4 bases, with 10 bases between them. The chain's CDR3 is CASSLRLVPDTQYF. In nucleotides, the CDR3 is TGTGCCAGCAGTTTACGCCTAGTTCCAGATACGCAGTATTTT.

The genes are TRBV12-3 or TRBV12-4 and TRBJ2-5, with no clear D. The CDR3 consists of 13 residues. V was pared by 5 bases and J by 6 bases, with 13 bases between. CDR3 in amino acids: CASSLPVGKTQYF. CDR3 bases: TGTGCCAGCAGTCTCCCCGTGGGTAAGACCCAGTACTTC.

The sample holds one count of this clonotype. The chain recombines TRBV27 with TRBJ2-3; TRBD2 matches at 13 bases. V was clipped by 2 bases and J by 0 bases; unmatched bases: 8. Germline CDR1 is MNHEY and CDR2 is SMNVEV (reference sequence). The CDR3 has 19 amino acids. CDR3 in amino acids: CASSLRVGTSGTSTDTQYF. The CDR3 DNA reads as TGTGCCAGCAGTTTAAGAGTTGGGACTAGCGGGACTAGCACAGATACGCAGTATTTT.

CDR3 DNA sequence: TGTGCCACCAGCCCCGGACAGAGAAGAGACTACACCTTC. This encodes CATSPGQRRDYTF. The rearrangement joins TRBV24-1 to TRBJ1-2; D perhaps matches TRBD1 (6 bases). V was trimmed by 7 bases and J by 10 bases, leaving 18 bases between them. This CDR3 spans 13 amino acids. The germline V gene encodes CDR1 KGHDR and CDR2 SFDVKD.

By share, this clonotype counts as medium-sized (0.01 to 0.1%). V and J are TRBV5-8 and TRBJ2-1; D might be TRBD1 (6 bases). V lost 2 bases and J 4 bases, leaving 10 bases between the germline ends. Per the germline V gene, CDR1 is SGHTS and CDR2 is YDEGEE. The CDR3 extends over 14 amino acids. The CDR3 bases are TGTGCCAGCAGCTTCCCGACAGGTTACAATGAGCAGTTCTTC. Translating it yields CASSFPTGYNEQFF. Full variable domain (missing parts from reference TRBV5-8 and TRBJ2-1): EAGVTQSPTHLIKTRGQQATLRCSPISGHTSVYWYQQALGLGLQFLLWYDEGEERNRGNFPPRFSGRQFPNYSSELNVNALELEDSALYLCASSFPTGYNEQFFGPGTRLTVL.

The chain employs TRBV10-3 and TRBJ2-3; D not resolved. There are 15 residues in the CDR3. Germline lookup yields CDR1 ENHRY and CDR2 SYGVKD. Between the trimmed V and J ends, which lost 3 bases and 1 base, there was a span of 11 bases. Here the CDR3 reads CAISEYEYRTDTQYF. The CDR3 DNA sequence: TGTGCCATCAGTGAATACGAATACCGCACAGATACGCAGTATTTT.

This chain connects TRBV10-3 to TRBJ2-7; D assignment may be TRBD1 or TRBD2 (5 bases each). This CDR3 contains 13 residues. Trimming removed 8 bases from V and 0 bases from J, with 11 bases in between. Per the germline V gene, CDR1 is ENHRY and CDR2 is SYGVKD. The CDR3, as DNA: TGTGCCATCGGGACCCAGAGCTCCTACGAGCAGTACTTC. Its protein product is CAIGTQSSYEQYF.

This clonotype was found a few times. The rearrangement uses TRBV7-3 and TRBJ2-1; maybe TRBD2 (5 bases). Germline CDR1 reads SGHTA; CDR2 reads FQGTGA. This CDR3 has 13 amino acids. Trimming left V 4 bases short and J 5 bases short, with 9 bases between. The DNA for the CDR3 is TGTGCCAGCAGCTCCGGGATTAACAATGAGCAGTTCTTC. Translating it yields CASSSGINNEQFF.

The genes are TRBV30 and TRBJ1-1; D is perhaps TRBD1 (5 bases). V shed 7 bases and J shed 5 bases, with 11 bases lying between them. The CDR3 is 11 residues long. CDR1 and CDR2 from the germline V gene are GTSNPN and SVGIG (reference sequence). For the CDR3, the DNA is TGTGCCTCGGAAGGGGTTACTGAAGCTTTCTTT. Translating it yields CASEGVTEAFF.